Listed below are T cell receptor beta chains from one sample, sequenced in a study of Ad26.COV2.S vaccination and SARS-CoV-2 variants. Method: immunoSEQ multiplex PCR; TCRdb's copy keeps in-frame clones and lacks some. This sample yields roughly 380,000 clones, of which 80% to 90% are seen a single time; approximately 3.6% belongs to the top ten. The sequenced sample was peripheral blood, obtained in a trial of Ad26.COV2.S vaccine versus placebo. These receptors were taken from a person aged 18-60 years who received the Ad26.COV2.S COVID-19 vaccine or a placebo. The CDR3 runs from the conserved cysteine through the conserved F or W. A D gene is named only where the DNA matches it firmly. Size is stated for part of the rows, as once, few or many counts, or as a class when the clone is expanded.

CDR3 protein: CASSQQGGYTEAFF; CDR3 DNA: TGCGCCAGCAGCCAACAGGGGGGTTACACTGAAGCTTTCTTT; D gene: TRBD1; J gene: TRBJ1-1; V gene: TRBV4-1; clone size: -; CDR3 length: 14
CDR3 protein: CASSPQQGSTYEQYF; CDR3 DNA: TGTGCCAGCTCACCACAGCAGGGAAGCACCTACGAGCAGTACTTC; D gene: -; J gene: TRBJ2-7; V gene: TRBV18; clone size: -; CDR3 length: 15
CDR3 protein: CASSEIGGNTGELFF; CDR3 DNA: TGTGCCAGCAGTGAAATAGGAGGGAACACCGGGGAGCTGTTTTTT; D gene: -; J gene: TRBJ2-2; V gene: TRBV6-1; clone size: -; CDR3 length: 15
CDR3 protein: CAWAQPSTGFGNTIYF; CDR3 DNA: TGTGCCTGGGCCCAGCCATCTACAGGGTTCGGAAACACCATATATTTT; D gene: -; J gene: TRBJ1-3; V gene: TRBV30; clone size: -; CDR3 length: 16
CDR3 protein: CASSQEVGGTTEAFF; CDR3 DNA: TGCGCCAGCAGCCAAGAGGTAGGGGGGACCACTGAAGCTTTCTTT; D gene: -; J gene: TRBJ1-1; V gene: TRBV4-1; clone size: -; CDR3 length: 15
CDR3 protein: CSAVRGNEQFF; CDR3 DNA: TGCAGTGCAGTTAGGGGTAATGAGCAGTTCTTC; D gene: -; J gene: TRBJ2-1; V gene: TRBV20-1; clone size: once; CDR3 length: 11
CDR3 protein: CASSETSAFQETQYF; CDR3 DNA: TGCGCCAGCAGCGAGACTAGCGCGTTCCAAGAGACCCAGTACTTC; D gene: TRBD2; J gene: TRBJ2-5; V gene: TRBV5-1; clone size: -; CDR3 length: 15
CDR3 protein: CASSVVGLGDNEQFF; CDR3 DNA: TGTGCCAGCAGCGTTGTGGGACTAGGAGACAATGAGCAGTTCTTC; D gene: TRBD2; J gene: TRBJ2-1; V gene: TRBV7-2; clone size: -; CDR3 length: 15
CDR3 protein: CAWRDRGLDEQYF; CDR3 DNA: TGTGCCTGGAGGGACAGGGGGCTCGACGAGCAGTACTTC; D gene: TRBD1; J gene: TRBJ2-7; V gene: TRBV30; clone size: -; CDR3 length: 13
CDR3 protein: CATSRDTGAQETQYF; CDR3 DNA: TGTGCCACCAGCAGAGATACGGGGGCCCAAGAGACCCAGTACTTC; D gene: -; J gene: TRBJ2-5; V gene: TRBV15; clone size: -; CDR3 length: 15
CDR3 protein: CASSEGRGSSYNEQFF; CDR3 DNA: TGTGCCAGCAGCGAGGGGCGGGGGAGCTCCTACAATGAGCAGTTCTTC; D gene: TRBD2; J gene: TRBJ2-1; V gene: TRBV9; clone size: -; CDR3 length: 16
CDR3 protein: CASSQEWRVSTEAFF; CDR3 DNA: TGCGCCAGCAGCCAAGAATGGAGGGTGAGCACTGAAGCTTTCTTT; D gene: -; J gene: TRBJ1-1; V gene: TRBV4-1; clone size: few; CDR3 length: 15
CDR3 protein: CASSLDRGGEQFF; CDR3 DNA: TGTGCCAGCAGCTTGGACAGGGGGGGTGAGCAGTTCTTC; D gene: TRBD1; J gene: TRBJ2-1; V gene: TRBV7-3; clone size: once; CDR3 length: 13
CDR3 protein: CASRNSGTGLIYGYTF; CDR3 DNA: TGCGCCAGCCGCAATTCCGGGACAGGGCTAATCTATGGCTACACCTTC; D gene: TRBD1; J gene: TRBJ1-2; V gene: TRBV5-1; clone size: -; CDR3 length: 16
CDR3 protein: CASNRGTGAYEQYF; CDR3 DNA: TGTGCCAGCAATCGGGGGACAGGGGCCTACGAGCAGTACTTC; D gene: TRBD1; J gene: TRBJ2-7; V gene: TRBV3-1/TRBV3-2; clone size: -; CDR3 length: 14
CDR3 protein: CASSLGGTADEKLFF; CDR3 DNA: TGTGCCAGCAGCTTGGGGGGAACAGCCGATGAAAAACTGTTTTTT; D gene: -; J gene: TRBJ1-4; V gene: TRBV5-4; clone size: -; CDR3 length: 15
CDR3 protein: CAWSVMDEQFF; CDR3 DNA: TGTGCCTGGAGTGTAATGGATGAGCAGTTCTTC; D gene: -; J gene: TRBJ2-1; V gene: TRBV30; clone size: -; CDR3 length: 11
CDR3 protein: CATKPQWDRDTEAFF; CDR3 DNA: TGTGCCACCAAGCCGCAATGGGACAGAGATACTGAAGCTTTCTTT; D gene: TRBD1; J gene: TRBJ1-1; V gene: TRBV6-6; clone size: -; CDR3 length: 15
CDR3 protein: CASSQERVSNQPQHF; CDR3 DNA: TGCGCCAGCAGCCAAGAACGGGTTAGCAATCAGCCCCAGCATTTT; D gene: -; J gene: TRBJ1-5; V gene: TRBV4-3; clone size: -; CDR3 length: 15
CDR3 protein: CASSVGGRSYNEQFF; CDR3 DNA: TGTGCCAGCAGCGTAGGGGGTCGCTCCTACAATGAGCAGTTCTTC; D gene: -; J gene: TRBJ2-1; V gene: TRBV9; clone size: -; CDR3 length: 15
CDR3 protein: CASSSQGSHEQYF; CDR3 DNA: TGCGCCAGCAGCTCCCAGGGATCCCACGAGCAGTACTTC; D gene: -; J gene: TRBJ2-7; V gene: TRBV4-1; clone size: few; CDR3 length: 13
CDR3 protein: CASSEGRVQPQHF; CDR3 DNA: TGTGCCAGCAGTGAAGGTAGGGTTCAGCCCCAGCATTTT; D gene: -; J gene: TRBJ1-5; V gene: TRBV6-1; clone size: few; CDR3 length: 13
CDR3 protein: CASTNPRGLAFF; CDR3 DNA: TGTGCCAGCACCAACCCCAGGGGCTTGGCTTTCTTT; D gene: -; J gene: TRBJ1-1; V gene: TRBV12-3/TRBV12-4; clone size: -; CDR3 length: 12
CDR3 protein: CASSLGLAGAGEQFF; CDR3 DNA: TGTGCCAGCAGCTTAGGGTTAGCGGGGGCTGGTGAGCAGTTCTTC; D gene: TRBD2; J gene: TRBJ2-1; V gene: TRBV7-3; clone size: -; CDR3 length: 15
CDR3 protein: CASSPGDPQTNTEAFF; CDR3 DNA: TGCGCCAGCAGCCCGGGAGATCCACAAACGAACACTGAAGCTTTCTTT; D gene: -; J gene: TRBJ1-1; V gene: TRBV4-3; clone size: -; CDR3 length: 16
CDR3 protein: CASSLVGTRTYEQYF; CDR3 DNA: TGTGCCAGCAGTTTAGTAGGGACGCGGACCTACGAGCAGTACTTC; D gene: -; J gene: TRBJ2-7; V gene: TRBV27; clone size: once; CDR3 length: 15
CDR3 protein: CASSYYGGGSQETQYF; CDR3 DNA: TGTGCCAGCAGTTACTATGGTGGGGGGTCCCAAGAGACCCAGTACTTC; D gene: -; J gene: TRBJ2-5; V gene: TRBV6-5; clone size: -; CDR3 length: 16
CDR3 protein: CASTNGLGAGYNEQFF; CDR3 DNA: TGTGCCAGCACCAATGGTCTGGGGGCAGGATACAATGAGCAGTTCTTC; D gene: -; J gene: TRBJ2-1; V gene: TRBV9; clone size: -; CDR3 length: 16
CDR3 protein: CASSIGPRGTLYGYTF; CDR3 DNA: TGTGCCAGTAGTATAGGACCTAGGGGCACACTGTATGGCTACACCTTC; D gene: -; J gene: TRBJ1-2; V gene: TRBV19; clone size: -; CDR3 length: 16
CDR3 protein: CASSYLSGGNQPQHF; CDR3 DNA: TGTGCCAGCAGTTATTTGTCGGGAGGTAATCAGCCCCAGCATTTT; D gene: -; J gene: TRBJ1-5; V gene: TRBV6-2/TRBV6-3; clone size: -; CDR3 length: 15
CDR3 protein: CASSSSTGSTEAFF; CDR3 DNA: TGTGCCAGCAGCTCCTCGACAGGGTCGACTGAAGCTTTCTTT; D gene: TRBD1; J gene: TRBJ1-1; V gene: TRBV9; clone size: -; CDR3 length: 14
CDR3 protein: CASSQEPNTEAFF; CDR3 DNA: TGTGCCAGCAGCCAAGAACCGAACACTGAAGCTTTCTTT; D gene: -; J gene: TRBJ1-1; V gene: TRBV3-1/TRBV3-2; clone size: -; CDR3 length: 13
CDR3 protein: CASSRDLGDTEAFF; CDR3 DNA: TGTGCCAGCAGCAGGGACCTGGGGGACACTGAAGCTTTCTTT; D gene: -; J gene: TRBJ1-1; V gene: TRBV5-4; clone size: -; CDR3 length: 14
CDR3 protein: CASSNRDTLGYTF; CDR3 DNA: TGTGCCAGCAGTAACCGGGACACTTTAGGCTACACCTTC; D gene: -; J gene: TRBJ1-2; V gene: TRBV12-3/TRBV12-4; clone size: -; CDR3 length: 13
CDR3 protein: CAWTGTGVTDTQYF; CDR3 DNA: TGTGCCTGGACCGGGACAGGGGTTACCGATACGCAGTATTTT; D gene: TRBD1; J gene: TRBJ2-3; V gene: TRBV30; clone size: -; CDR3 length: 14
CDR3 protein: CASSRGGTEAFF; CDR3 DNA: TGTGCCAGCAGCAGGGGGGGCACTGAAGCTTTCTTT; D gene: -; J gene: TRBJ1-1; V gene: TRBV9; clone size: -; CDR3 length: 12
CDR3 protein: CASGSPGTYGYTF; CDR3 DNA: TGTGCCAGCGGCTCCCCAGGCACCTATGGCTACACCTTC; D gene: -; J gene: TRBJ1-2; V gene: TRBV12-3/TRBV12-4; clone size: -; CDR3 length: 13
CDR3 protein: CATPVSGGPAGELFF; CDR3 DNA: TGTGCCACCCCTGTAAGCGGGGGGCCGGCCGGGGAGCTGTTTTTT; D gene: TRBD2; J gene: TRBJ2-2; V gene: TRBV7-9; clone size: once; CDR3 length: 15
CDR3 protein: CASSPSGTEAFF; CDR3 DNA: TGCGCCAGCAGCCCCTCGGGGACTGAAGCTTTCTTT; D gene: -; J gene: TRBJ1-1; V gene: TRBV5-1; clone size: -; CDR3 length: 12
CDR3 protein: CASSPSIYAEQFF; CDR3 DNA: TGTGCCAGCAGTCCTAGTATCTATGCTGAGCAGTTCTTC; D gene: -; J gene: TRBJ2-1; V gene: TRBV27; clone size: once; CDR3 length: 13
CDR3 protein: CASSQGSGGTEAFF; CDR3 DNA: TGTGCCAGCAGCCAAGGGTCCGGGGGTACTGAAGCTTTCTTT; D gene: -; J gene: TRBJ1-1; V gene: TRBV3-1/TRBV3-2; clone size: -; CDR3 length: 14
CDR3 protein: CAISTSGGYNEQFF; CDR3 DNA: TGTGCCATCAGTACTAGCGGGGGGTACAATGAGCAGTTCTTC; D gene: TRBD2; J gene: TRBJ2-1; V gene: TRBV10-3; clone size: -; CDR3 length: 14
CDR3 protein: CASSQDIGSSSYEQYF; CDR3 DNA: TGCGCCAGCAGCCAAGATATTGGCAGCAGCTCCTACGAGCAGTACTTC; D gene: -; J gene: TRBJ2-7; V gene: TRBV4-3; clone size: -; CDR3 length: 16
CDR3 protein: CASARGAWEQYF; CDR3 DNA: TGTGCTAGCGCGAGGGGCGCCTGGGAGCAGTACTTC; D gene: -; J gene: TRBJ2-7; V gene: TRBV12-5; clone size: -; CDR3 length: 12
CDR3 protein: CASSPRLAGGETQYF; CDR3 DNA: TGTGCCAGCAGCCCACGACTAGCGGGGGGTGAGACCCAGTACTTC; D gene: TRBD2; J gene: TRBJ2-5; V gene: TRBV6-5; clone size: once; CDR3 length: 15
CDR3 protein: CASSTEGAQPQHF; CDR3 DNA: TGTGCCAGTAGTACCGAGGGGGCTCAGCCCCAGCATTTT; D gene: TRBD1; J gene: TRBJ1-5; V gene: TRBV19; clone size: -; CDR3 length: 13
CDR3 protein: CASSIQQGADTIYF; CDR3 DNA: TGTGCCAGTAGTATTCAACAGGGGGCAGACACCATATATTTT; D gene: TRBD1; J gene: TRBJ1-3; V gene: TRBV19; clone size: -; CDR3 length: 14
CDR3 protein: CASSGRGFPANEKLFF; CDR3 DNA: TGTGCCAGCAGTGGCAGGGGGTTCCCGGCTAATGAAAAACTGTTTTTT; D gene: TRBD1; J gene: TRBJ1-4; V gene: TRBV14; clone size: -; CDR3 length: 16
CDR3 protein: CASSLFTGANTGELFF; CDR3 DNA: TGTGCCAGCAGTTTATTCACAGGGGCGAACACCGGGGAGCTGTTTTTT; D gene: TRBD1; J gene: TRBJ2-2; V gene: TRBV27; clone size: -; CDR3 length: 16